The source of this T cell receptor beta chain is a study of OX40 agonist ivuxolimab in advanced cancers. Study-level information: All patients had ivuxolimab intravenously every 2 weeks at 0.01 to 10 mg/kg. Dose-escalation patients suffered from hepatocellular carcinoma, melanoma, renal cell or head and neck cancer. Three individuals attained partial responses, comprising one hepatocellular carcinoma case and two cutaneous melanoma cases.

Libraries were prepared by immunoSEQ multiplex PCR; TCRdb keeps only in-frame clonotypes and omits some of them. Of roughly 36,000 clones in the sample, roughly 84% were seen once. There are 16 residues in the CDR3. The V gene lost 7 bases and the J gene lost 0 bases, with 21 bases spanning the gap. CDR1 is SQVTM and CDR2 is ANQGSEA in the germline V gene. The chain uses TRBV29-1 and TRBJ1-1; D may be TRBD1 (5 bases). The sequencing here drew on CD4+ or CD8+ T cells sorted from blood, taken in a trial of the OX40 agonist ivuxolimab. This TCR was sampled from an adult with an advanced solid tumor such as melanoma, head and neck, liver or kidney cancer. The CDR3 DNA is TGCAGCGGGGCGTTAGTGGGGGATTGGATGAACACTGAAGCTTTCTTT. Amino acids: CSGALVGDWMNTEAFF.